Included here is one T cell receptor beta chain sequence, with context. Germline V gene lookup returns CDR1 ENHRY and CDR2 SYGVKD. Germline trimming cut 10 bases from V and 4 bases from J; bases unmatched to any gene: 14. This CDR3 has 15 amino acids. The sample belongs to a study of blood T cell repertoires in COVID-19. The overall study: Italy, Spain and the United States were the sources of the convalescent and acute COVID-19 samples. PBMCs, B-cell-depleted T cells, or T cells provided the cDNA or gDNA that made up the material.

In the study's own analysis: Reference gene primer amplification yielded estimated nucleated cell counts. Profiled with immunoSEQ multiplex PCR; TCRdb holds only in-frame clones, not every one. That table gives V, J and clone size, and the DNA gave D and trimming. The data show a few hundred thousand clones, 80% to 85% seen once. Enrollment of patients from Seattle took place during active infection, with longitudinal follow-up. The chain has TRBV10-3 and TRBJ1-1, with 8 bases lining up with TRBD1. Material for sequencing was peripheral blood. The TCR originated in a person between 65 and 79 years old with COVID-19, enrolled during active disease. CDR3 loop: CATAPSGGAFTEAFF. For the CDR3, the DNA is TGTGCCACCGCACCCTCAGGGGGCGCGTTCACTGAAGCTTTCTTT.